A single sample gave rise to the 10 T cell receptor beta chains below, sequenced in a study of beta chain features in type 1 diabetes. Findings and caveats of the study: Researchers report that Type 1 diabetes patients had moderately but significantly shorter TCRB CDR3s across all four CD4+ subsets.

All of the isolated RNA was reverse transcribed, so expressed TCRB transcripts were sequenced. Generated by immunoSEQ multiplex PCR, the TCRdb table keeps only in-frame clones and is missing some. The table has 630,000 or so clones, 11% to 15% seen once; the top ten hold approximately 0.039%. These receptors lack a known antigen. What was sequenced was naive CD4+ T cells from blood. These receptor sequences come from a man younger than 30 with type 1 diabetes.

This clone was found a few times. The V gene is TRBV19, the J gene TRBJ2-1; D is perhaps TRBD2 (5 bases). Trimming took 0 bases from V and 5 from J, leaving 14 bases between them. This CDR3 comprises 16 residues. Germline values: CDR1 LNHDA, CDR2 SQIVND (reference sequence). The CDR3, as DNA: TGTGCCAGTAGTATAGACCCATGGGCGCGGGACAATGAGCAGTTCTTC. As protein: CASSIDPWARDNEQFF.

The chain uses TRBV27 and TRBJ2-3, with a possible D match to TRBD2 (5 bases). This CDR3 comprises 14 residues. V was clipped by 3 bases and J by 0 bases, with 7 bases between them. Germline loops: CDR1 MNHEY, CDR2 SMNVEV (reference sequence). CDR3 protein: CASSLAGSTDTQYF. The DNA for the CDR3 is TGTGCCAGCAGTTTGGCGGGTAGCACAGATACGCAGTATTTT.

CDR3 in DNA: TGTGCCAGCAGCTTCGACAGCGAAGCCTATGGCTACACCTTC. It translates to CASSFDSEAYGYTF. The rearrangement links TRBV7-9 to TRBJ1-2; tentatively, D is TRBD1 (5 bases). The V gene lost 3 bases and the J gene lost 4 bases, with 12 bases spanning the gap. From germline, CDR1 is SEHNR and CDR2 FQNEAQ (reference sequence). The CDR3 has 14 amino acids.

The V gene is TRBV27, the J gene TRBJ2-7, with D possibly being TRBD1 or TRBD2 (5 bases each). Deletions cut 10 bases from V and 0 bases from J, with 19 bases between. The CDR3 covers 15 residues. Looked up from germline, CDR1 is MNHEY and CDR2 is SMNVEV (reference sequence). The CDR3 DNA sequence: TGTGCCACCAACGGGGCAGCTCAATACTCCTACGAGCAGTACTTC. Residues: CATNGAAQYSYEQYF.

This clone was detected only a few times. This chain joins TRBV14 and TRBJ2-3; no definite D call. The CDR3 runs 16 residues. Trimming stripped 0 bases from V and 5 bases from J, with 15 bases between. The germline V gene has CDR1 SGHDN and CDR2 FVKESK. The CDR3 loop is CASSQDPPGRKDTQYF. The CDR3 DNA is TGTGCCAGCAGCCAAGATCCCCCAGGAAGGAAAGATACGCAGTATTTT.

CDR3 residues: CASMDPTSGQPQHF. The CDR3 region has the DNA TGTGCCAGCATGGACCCCACCTCCGGTCAGCCCCAGCATTTT. V gene TRBV6-4 combines with J gene TRBJ1-5; unclear D gene. The CDR3 is made up of 14 amino acids. V shed 7 bases and J shed 6 bases, with 16 bases lying between them. Germline lookup yields CDR1 MRHNA and CDR2 SNTAGT.

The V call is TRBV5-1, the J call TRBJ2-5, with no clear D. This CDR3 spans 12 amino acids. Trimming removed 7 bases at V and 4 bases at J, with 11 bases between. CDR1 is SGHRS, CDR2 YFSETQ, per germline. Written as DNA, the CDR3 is TGCGCCAGCGTCGGCGCTGCAGAGACCCAGTACTTC. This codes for CASVGAAETQYF.

CDR3 protein: CASSSTTLETGELFF. The CDR3 region has the DNA TGCGCCAGCAGCTCCACTACCCTGGAGACCGGGGAGCTGTTTTTT. The chain recombines TRBV5-1 with TRBJ2-2; D ambiguous. Germline V CDR1 and CDR2: SGHRS, YFSETQ. Trimming left V 3 bases short and J 5 bases short, with 14 bases between. The CDR3 has 15 residues.

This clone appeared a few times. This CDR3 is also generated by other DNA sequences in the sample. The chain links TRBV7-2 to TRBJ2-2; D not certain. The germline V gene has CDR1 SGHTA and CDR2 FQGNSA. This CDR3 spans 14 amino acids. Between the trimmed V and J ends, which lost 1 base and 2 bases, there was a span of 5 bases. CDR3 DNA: TGTGCCAGCAGCTTAGACAGAAACACCGGGGAGCTGTTTTTT. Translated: CASSLDRNTGELFF.

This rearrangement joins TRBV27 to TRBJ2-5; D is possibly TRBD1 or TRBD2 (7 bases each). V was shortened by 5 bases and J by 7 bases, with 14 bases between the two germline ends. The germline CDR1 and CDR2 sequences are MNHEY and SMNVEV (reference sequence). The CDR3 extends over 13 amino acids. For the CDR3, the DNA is TGTGCCAGCAGTCCTCAGGGGGAGGGGACCCAGTACTTC. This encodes CASSPQGEGTQYF.